Listed here are 16 T cell receptor beta chains from one sample, sequenced in a study of early T cells in non-severe SARS-CoV-2 infection. TCRdb itself ran the 5' RACE reads through MiXCR, one entry per CDR3 protein. In the table there are about 35,000 distinct CDR3 sequences, 5.4% of which are singletons. This specimen consisted of whole blood, obtained at baseline. The source of these receptors is an adult who was a healthcare worker with PCR-confirmed SARS-CoV-2 infection or an uninfected control (not recorded which).

This clonotype was recorded at least ten times. This chain links TRBV7-9 with TRBJ1-2; no reliable D call. V lost 1 base to trimming and J lost 6 bases, with 12 bases between them. This CDR3 has 14 amino acids. Germline V CDR1 and CDR2: SEHNR, FQNEAQ (reference sequence). As DNA, the CDR3 is TGTGCCAGCAGCTTAGTCACCCAAGGGAATGGCTACACCTTC. Its protein is CASSLVTQGNGYTF.

This clonotype has at least ten counts. The J gene is TRBJ2-5, the V gene TRBV5-4; TRBD2 is a possible D gene (5 bases). V was clipped by 0 bases and J by 2 bases, with 5 bases between them. The CDR3 loop spans 13 amino acids. Germline V gene data show CDR1 as SGHNT and CDR2 as YYREEE (reference sequence). The CDR3 DNA sequence: TGTGCCAGCAGCTTGGAGCGGCAAGAGACCCAGTACTTC. Protein product: CASSLERQETQYF.

This clonotype was seen many times. The chain is built from TRBV24-1 and TRBJ2-4; TRBD2 might be the D (6 bases). The CDR3 length is 15 residues. Germline loops: CDR1 KGHDR, CDR2 SFDVKD. V was cut by 9 bases and J by 6 bases, with 20 bases left in between. Here the CDR3 DNA reads TGTGCCACCTCGCCCGGGAGAGGGAATGGAAACATTCAGTACTTC. This gives the protein CATSPGRGNGNIQYF.

This clonotype was counted many times. The chain employs TRBV3-1 and TRBJ1-5, with a weak D call TRBD1 (5 bases). CDR1 is LGHDT and CDR2 is YNNKEL in the germline V gene (reference sequence). V was cut by 3 bases and J by 0 bases, with 9 bases left in between. There are 15 residues in the CDR3. CDR3 residues: CASSQGPYSNQPQHF. CDR3 bases: TGTGCCAGCAGCCAGGGACCTTATAGCAATCAGCCCCAGCATTTT.

This clonotype was seen repeatedly, ten times or more. This chain uses TRBV20-1 with TRBJ2-3, with D tentatively TRBD1 (5 bases). In germline, CDR1 is DFQATT, CDR2 SNEGSKA (reference sequence). Trimming took 5 bases from V and 0 from J, leaving 12 bases between them. The CDR3 totals 14 residues. The CDR3 sequence is CSAQDRTSTDTQYF. CDR3 sequence (DNA): TGCAGTGCTCAAGATCGGACAAGCACAGATACGCAGTATTTT.

The rearrangement joins TRBV27 to TRBJ2-2, with no clear D. V lost 4 bases and J 4 bases, leaving 10 bases between the germline ends. The CDR3 runs to 14 residues. CDR1 is MNHEY, CDR2 SMNVEV, per germline (reference sequence). The CDR3 loop reads CASSSHLATGELFF. DNA of the CDR3: TGTGCCAGCAGTTCTCACTTGGCCACCGGGGAGCTGTTTTTT.

Many counts were recorded for this clonotype. V and J are TRBV12-3 or TRBV12-4 and TRBJ2-5, with TRBD2 identical over 7 bases. With V trimmed by 6 bases and J by 5 bases, 9 bases remained unmatched. The CDR3 is 14 residues long. The CDR3 here is CASRQRTSTETQYF. The CDR3 DNA is TGTGCCAGCAGACAACGGACTAGTACGGAGACCCAGTACTTC.

This clonotype was seen ten or more times. The V call is TRBV19, the J call TRBJ2-7; D is perhaps TRBD2 (6 bases). V dropped 5 bases and J dropped 0 bases, with 17 bases sitting between them. The CDR3 is made up of 16 amino acids. Germline CDR1 LNHDA, CDR2 SQIVND (reference sequence). For the CDR3, the DNA is TGTGCCAGTAGTTTAAAGGGGACTGGAAGCTCCTACGAGCAGTACTTC. Protein sequence: CASSLKGTGSSYEQYF.

This clonotype has ten or more counts. V and J are TRBV11-1 and TRBJ2-1; TRBD2 agrees at 11 bases. V lost 5 bases to trimming and J lost 4 bases; unmatched junction nucleotides: 10. CDR3 size: 17 residues. CDR1 and CDR2 (germline): SGHAT, FQDESV (reference sequence). CDR3 protein: CASSPLAGGYLYNEQFF. The CDR3 DNA reads TGTGCCAGCAGCCCTCTAGCGGGAGGTTACCTGTACAATGAGCAGTTCTTC.

The chain links TRBV18 to TRBJ1-2; a weak D match, TRBD1 (6 bases). This CDR3 region has 15 residues. CDR1 is KGHSH, CDR2 LQKENI, per germline. V was pared by 3 bases and J by 4 bases, with 15 bases between. The CDR3 bases are TGTGCCAGCTCACCCGAACAGGGCGTGGGCTATGGCTACACCTTC. This codes for CASSPEQGVGYGYTF. Together with reference TRBV18 and TRBJ1-2, the CDR3 gives the full variable domain: NAGVMQNPRHLVRRRGQEARLRCSPMKGHSHVYWYRQLPEEGLKFMVYLQKENIIDESGMPKERFSAEFPKEGPSILRIQQVVRGDSAAYFCASSPEQGVGYGYTFGSGTRLTVV.

The table lists this clonotype with many counts. The chain employs TRBV7-3 and TRBJ2-7, with a weak D call TRBD1 (5 bases). Per the germline V gene, CDR1 is SGHTA and CDR2 is FQGTGA. V lost 0 bases to trimming and J lost 3 bases, with 12 bases between them. The CDR3 runs 15 residues. CDR3 residues: CASSLTSSRDYEQYF. The CDR3 bases are TGTGCCAGCAGCTTAACGTCCAGCAGGGACTACGAGCAGTACTTC.

Ten or more counts support this clonotype. This chain links TRBV7-2 with TRBJ1-3; D gene unclear. Germline-derived CDR1 and CDR2 are SGHTA and FQGNSA. The CDR3 spans 11 residues. Trimming removed 11 bases at V and 3 bases at J, with 8 bases between. For the CDR3, the DNA is TGTGCCCTGGATAGTGGAAACACCATATATTTT. Encoded protein: CALDSGNTIYF.

This clonotype was recorded many times. The V and J genes are TRBV30 and TRBJ1-5; the D is unclear. Germline V gene lookup returns CDR1 GTSNPN and CDR2 SVGIG (reference sequence). V lost 2 bases and J 3 bases, leaving 8 bases between the germline ends. There are 13 residues in the CDR3. The CDR3 protein is CAWSRHLNQPQHF. CDR3 coding DNA: TGTGCCTGGAGTCGACACCTCAATCAGCCCCAGCATTTT.

This clonotype appeared once. This chain uses TRBV7-2 with TRBJ2-5; tentatively, D is TRBD1 (6 bases). This CDR3 is 15 amino acids long. The germline CDR1 and CDR2 sequences are SGHTA and FQGNSA. Trimming shortened V by 0 bases and J by 4 bases, and 12 bases separated the two germline ends. The CDR3 protein is CASSLAPGVPETQYF. The CDR3 region has the DNA TGTGCCAGCAGCTTAGCGCCAGGGGTGCCAGAGACCCAGTACTTC.

This clonotype was counted at least ten times. The rearrangement links TRBV6-5 to TRBJ1-3, with no clear D. This CDR3 spans 15 amino acids. Germline loops: CDR1 MNHEY, CDR2 SVGAGI. V lost 1 base to trimming and J lost 2 bases, with 9 bases between them. CDR3 DNA: TGTGCCAGCAGTTACTTCGATTCACCTGGAAACACCATATATTTT. It encodes CASSYFDSPGNTIYF.

This clonotype has a count of ten or more. The CDR3 DNA is TGCGCCAGCAGCCAAGGACTGGATTTACGGGAGCAGTACTTC. Translation gives CASSQGLDLREQYF. This rearrangement joins TRBV4-1 to TRBJ2-7; D is ambiguous. This CDR3 has 14 residues. Germline loops: CDR1 MGHRA, CDR2 YSYEKL. V was cut by 1 base and J by 7 bases, with 14 bases left in between.